This is a list of T cell receptor beta chains from one sample in a study of beta chain features in type 1 diabetes. The protocol was immunoSEQ multiplex PCR, while the TCRdb copy is restricted to in-frame clones and leaves out a portion. The table lists 250,000 or so clones, 20% of them singletons. Sequenced input: naive CD4+ T cells from blood. Receptors were obtained from a woman between 40 and 55 years old with type 1 diabetes. CDR3s include the opening cysteine and the closing phenylalanine or tryptophan. D genes are given only for firm matches. Size tells how often a clone was seen (once, few, many) or the class of an expanded clone, and some rows leave it out.

abundance	v_gene	d_gene	j_gene	CDR3aa	CDR3nt
few	TRBV20-1	TRBD1	TRBJ1-2	CSRGTADGYTF	TGCAGTCGGGGGACAGCCGATGGCTACACCTTC
NA	TRBV7-2	NA	TRBJ1-2	CASSLQGLSGYGYTF	TGTGCCAGCAGCTTACAGGGATTAAGCGGGTATGGCTACACCTTC
few	TRBV5-4	NA	TRBJ2-5	CASRNDRRSETQYF	TGTGCCAGCAGGAACGACAGGAGATCGGAGACCCAGTACTTC
NA	TRBV6-6	NA	TRBJ2-5	CASSYGGAEETQYF	TGTGCCAGCAGTTACGGGGGCGCGGAAGAGACCCAGTACTTC
NA	TRBV4-3	TRBD1	TRBJ1-2	CASSRAQGNYGYTF	TGCGCCAGCAGCCGCGCACAGGGGAACTATGGCTACACCTTC
NA	TRBV5-4	NA	TRBJ1-2	CASSLVAYGYTF	TGTGCCAGCAGCTTGGTAGCCTATGGCTACACCTTC
NA	TRBV5-1	NA	TRBJ2-3	CASSNGGTDTQYF	TGCGCCAGCAGTAACGGTGGCACAGATACGCAGTATTTT
few	TRBV7-9	NA	TRBJ2-7	CASSLGGAGSYEQYF	TGTGCCAGCAGCTTAGGGGGCGCGGGGTCCTACGAGCAGTACTTC
NA	TRBV27	TRBD1	TRBJ1-6	CASRPPGQETSPLHF	TGTGCCAGCAGACCCCCGGGACAGGAAACTTCACCCCTCCACTTT
NA	TRBV7-2	NA	TRBJ1-2	CASTPDRLYGYTF	TGTGCCAGCACCCCCGACAGGCTCTATGGCTACACCTTC
few	TRBV4-1	NA	TRBJ1-5	CASSRIPGGHQPQHF	TGCGCCAGCAGCCGGATCCCAGGAGGCCATCAGCCCCAGCATTTT
NA	TRBV20-1	NA	TRBJ2-1	CSSGSYNEQFF	TGTAGTAGCGGCTCCTACAATGAGCAGTTCTTC